The entry that follows covers one T cell receptor (beta chain) sequence. Its target is not known. CDR1 and CDR2 from the germline V gene are GTSNPN and SVGIG (reference sequence). The CDR3 sequence is 14 residues long. V shed 1 base and J shed 2 bases, with 9 bases lying between them. Ahead of DNA extraction, samples held about 0.95-10 million cryopreserved PBMC each. This record comes from a study of long-term antiretroviral therapy in people with HIV. Overall study: It was about a decade before the 2015 immediate-ART recommendation that the earliest samples were taken. Whole-study findings and limits: Narrower CDR3 length ranges marked HIV repertoires relative to controls. The study collected blood between 2004 and 2017, possibly under older ART regimens.

The assay, immunoSEQ v3.0, was run at survey level. Only in-frame clones appear in the TCRdb table, and some are missing; sequencing was by immunoSEQ multiplex PCR. The sample yields some 35,000 clones, about 80% seen once. The rearrangement uses TRBV30 and TRBJ2-1; D could derive from TRBD1 or TRBD2 (5 bases each). The receptor's source is a young man with HIV. The sequences come from unsorted PBMCs, collected 0.6 years after starting antiretroviral therapy. CDR3 region: CAWSAGTPYNEQFF. Here the CDR3 DNA reads TGTGCCTGGAGTGCGGGGACGCCCTACAATGAGCAGTTCTTC.